These 27 T cell receptor beta chains came from one sample sequenced in a study of T cell responses to AZD1222 COVID-19 vaccine. The protocol was immunoSEQ multiplex PCR, while the TCRdb copy is restricted to in-frame clones and leaves out a portion. Here the sample spans roughly 90,000 clones, around 90% being singletons. The starting material was peripheral blood, obtained 28 days after the second AZD1222 dose. These receptors were taken from an adult who received the AZD1222 COVID-19 vaccine.

This chain connects TRBV18 to TRBJ2-5; no definite D call. The CDR3 sequence is 17 residues long. Germline-derived CDR1 and CDR2 are KGHSH and LQKENI. The V end was cut by 2 bases, the J end by 1 base, with 17 bases between. The CDR3 DNA reads TGTGCCAGCTCACCAGCGAATTACGTTAGTGTCCAAGAGACCCAGTACTTC. Protein: CASSPANYVSVQETQYF.

The CDR3 protein is CAISAYEGRRRTEAFF. The CDR3 DNA reads as TGTGCCATCAGCGCATATGAGGGAAGGAGGCGGACTGAAGCTTTCTTT. The J gene is TRBJ1-1, the V gene TRBV10-3, with D hard to call. The CDR3 is 16 residues long. V lost 6 bases to trimming and J lost 5 bases, with 22 bases between them. The V gene's germline CDR1 is ENHRY and CDR2 SYGVKD.

The chain employs TRBV19 and TRBJ1-5; weak D call: TRBD1 (6 bases). The CDR3 covers 15 residues. Germline V gene sequence: CDR1 LNHDA, CDR2 SQIVND (reference sequence). V was shortened by 7 bases and J by 0 bases, with 13 bases between the two germline ends. The CDR3 DNA sequence: TGTGCCAGTACCCCGACAGGAGATAGCAATCAGCCCCAGCATTTT. This translates into CASTPTGDSNQPQHF.

J is TRBJ1-5 and V is TRBV5-4; D is possibly TRBD1 (5 bases). The CDR3 totals 14 residues. Trimming took off 0 bases at V and 4 bases at J, with 8 bases between the two ends. Germline CDR1 reads SGHNT; CDR2 reads YYREEE (reference sequence). This CDR3 reads CASSLAGGNQPQHF. The CDR3 region has the DNA TGTGCCAGCAGCTTGGCGGGGGGTAATCAGCCCCAGCATTTT.

Only a few counts were recorded for this clone. The CDR3 loop reads CASSISGSNTGELFF. The CDR3 nucleotides are TGTGCCAGTAGCATCAGCGGGTCGAACACCGGGGAGCTGTTTTTT. The chain uses TRBV19 and TRBJ2-2; D might be TRBD2 (6 bases). The CDR3 sequence is 15 residues long. Trimming took 6 bases from V and 0 from J, leaving 11 bases between them. CDR1 is LNHDA and CDR2 is SQIVND in the germline V gene (reference sequence).

The chain is built from TRBV11-3 and TRBJ2-3; TRBD2 matches 11 bases. Germline-derived CDR1 and CDR2 are SGHNT and YENEEA. V shed 2 bases and J 2 bases; nucleotides not matched to a gene: 3. CDR3 length: 16 amino acids. This CDR3 is CASSLLAGGVTDTQYF. The CDR3 coding sequence is TGTGCCAGCAGCTTATTAGCGGGAGGGGTCACAGATACGCAGTATTTT.

This chain connects TRBV4-1 to TRBJ2-2; D gene ambiguous. The germline V and J ends were trimmed by 1 base and 10 bases, with 13 bases remaining between them. Germline V gene data show CDR1 as MGHRA and CDR2 as YSYEKL. The CDR3 has 14 residues. The CDR3 nucleotides are TGCGCCAGCAGCCAAGGGACGACTGGAGAGGAGCTGTTTTTT. Residues: CASSQGTTGEELFF.

This clone appeared a single time. This chain links TRBV28 with TRBJ1-4; D is undetermined. Trimming took off 5 bases at V and 7 bases at J, with 17 bases between the two ends. Germline lookup yields CDR1 MDHEN and CDR2 SYDVKM. The CDR3 is 15 amino acids. The DNA for the CDR3 is TGTGCCAGCAGTCCCCTCAGCGCGAGAGGTGAAAAACTGTTTTTT. It is translated as CASSPLSARGEKLFF.

The chain links TRBV28 to TRBJ1-2; 7 bases map to TRBD1. J gave up 7 bases and V 11 bases, and 10 bases lay outside the gene matches. The CDR3 length is 12 residues. Germline V gene lookup returns CDR1 MDHEN and CDR2 SYDVKM. The CDR3 protein is CASSQGEFGYTF. As DNA, the CDR3 is TGTGCCTCAAGTCAGGGGGAATTTGGCTACACCTTC.

The chain combines TRBV2 with TRBJ1-2, with D possibly TRBD1 on 5 matching bases. The CDR3 is made up of 13 amino acids. From germline, CDR1 is SNHLY and CDR2 FYNNEI. The ends were cut back, 2 bases at V and 6 bases at J, with 10 bases in the middle. This CDR3 reads CASSESRVNGYTF. CDR3 bases: TGTGCCAGCAGTGAATCCAGGGTAAATGGCTACACCTTC.

The chain carries TRBV6-5 and TRBJ2-2; possibly TRBD2 for D (5 bases). The germline V gene has CDR1 MNHEY and CDR2 SVGAGI. V was cut by 2 bases and J by 3 bases, with 7 bases left in between. CDR3 length: 14 residues. CDR3 residues: CASSYASYTGELFF. For the CDR3, the DNA is TGTGCCAGCAGTTACGCTAGCTACACCGGGGAGCTGTTTTTT.

This sequence joins TRBV5-1 and TRBJ2-2, with TRBD1 as a possible D gene (5 bases). V was pared by 4 bases and J by 0 bases, with 10 bases between. From germline, CDR1 is SGHRS and CDR2 YFSETQ. The CDR3 length is 15 residues. The CDR3 spells CASSPDMANTGELFF. CDR3 bases: TGCGCCAGCAGCCCGGACATGGCGAACACCGGGGAGCTGTTTTTT. The variable domain in full, completed from reference TRBV5-1 and TRBJ2-2, reads KAGVTQTPRYLIKTRGQQVTLSCSPISGHRSVSWYQQTPGQGLQFLFEYFSETQRNKGNFPGRFSGRQFSNSRSEMNVSTLELGDSALYLCASSPDMANTGELFFGEGSRLTVL.

This chain uses TRBV28 with TRBJ1-4; the match to TRBD1 covers 7 bases. Germline CDR1 and CDR2: MDHEN and SYDVKM. This CDR3 comprises 15 residues. After removal of 4 bases from V and 3 bases from J, the junction contained 5 bases not matched to a gene. The CDR3 is CASSSRTGSNEKLFF. CDR3 DNA sequence: TGTGCCAGCAGTTCACGGACAGGTTCTAATGAAAAACTGTTTTTT. The whole variable domain, filled in from reference TRBV28 and TRBJ1-4, reads DVKVTQSSRYLVKRTGEKVFLECVQDMDHENMFWYRQDPGLGLRLIYFSYDVKMKEKGDIPEGYSVSREKKERFSLILESASTNQTSMYLCASSSRTGSNEKLFFGSGTQLSVL.

The chain joins TRBV9 to TRBJ2-5; 8 bases line up with TRBD2. J gave up 1 base and V 5 bases, and 10 bases lay outside the gene matches. The CDR3 contains 16 residues. Germline V gives CDR1 SGDLS, CDR2 YYNGEE. The CDR3 sequence: CASRGGSGAVQETQYF. CDR3 nucleotides: TGTGCCAGCAGGGGAGGTAGCGGGGCAGTCCAAGAGACCCAGTACTTC.

The chain couples TRBV20-1 to TRBJ1-2; no clear D. The V end lost 3 bases, the J end lost 8 bases, and 1 base lay between the germline ends. Germline V lookup: CDR1 DFQATT, CDR2 SNEGSKA (reference sequence). CDR3 length equals 8 residues. The CDR3 nucleotides read TGCAGTGCTAGCGGCTACACCTTC. It is translated as CSASGYTF.

The genes are TRBV6-2 or TRBV6-3 and TRBJ2-7, with 10 bases matching TRBD1. The CDR3 totals 15 residues. Trimming removed 5 bases from V and 2 bases from J; junction bases left unmatched: 6. Looked up from germline, CDR1 is MNHEY and CDR2 is SVGEGT. As DNA, the CDR3 is TGTGCCAGCAGTCTTACCGGGACAGGGGCCTACGAGCAGTACTTC. It specifies CASSLTGTGAYEQYF.

This clone was recorded only once. This chain's CDR3 is CASSLNRRLAGYEQYF. The DNA for the CDR3 is TGTGCCAGCAGTTTAAATCGGCGCCTAGCTGGCTACGAGCAGTACTTC. The chain uses TRBV28 and TRBJ2-7, with D perhaps matching TRBD2 (5 bases). CDR3 length: 16 residues. The V end was cut by 2 bases, the J end by 3 bases, with 17 bases between. The germline CDR1 and CDR2 sequences are MDHEN and SYDVKM. Drawing the rest from reference TRBV28 and TRBJ2-7, the complete variable domain is DVKVTQSSRYLVKRTGEKVFLECVQDMDHENMFWYRQDPGLGLRLIYFSYDVKMKEKGDIPEGYSVSREKKERFSLILESASTNQTSMYLCASSLNRRLAGYEQYFGPGTRLTVT.

The CDR3 is CASRRTSGGDNEQFF. Here the CDR3 DNA reads TGTGCCAGCAGGCGTACTAGCGGGGGGGACAATGAGCAGTTCTTC. The gene calls are TRBV3-1 (or the pseudogene TRBV3-2) and TRBJ2-1; TRBD2 aligns across 13 bases. Germline V gene lookup returns CDR1 LGHDT and CDR2 YNNKEL (reference sequence). This CDR3 is 15 amino acids long. J was trimmed by 5 bases and V by 6 bases; bases with no gene match: 4.

The V gene is TRBV9, the J gene TRBJ2-5; D is unresolved. This CDR3 is built from 15 residues. The germline V gene has CDR1 SGDLS and CDR2 YYNGEE. V gave up 0 bases and J gave up 2 bases, with 11 bases separating them. The CDR3 protein is CASSVAVTPQETQYF. As DNA, the CDR3 is TGTGCCAGCAGCGTAGCTGTGACACCTCAAGAGACCCAGTACTTC. The full variable domain, in which reference TRBV9 and TRBJ2-5 provide the parts outside the CDR3, is DSGVTQTPKHLITATGQRVTLRCSPRSGDLSVYWYQQSLDQGLQFLIQYYNGEERAKGNILERFSAQQFPDLHSELNLSSLELGDSALYFCASSVAVTPQETQYFGPGTRLLVL.

The chain carries TRBV7-8 and TRBJ2-7, with D perhaps assigned TRBD1 or TRBD2 (5 bases each). Per germline, CDR1 SGHVS and CDR2 FQNEAQ. V was shortened by 7 bases and J by 1 base, with 20 bases between the two germline ends. The CDR3 runs to 16 residues. CDR3 DNA: TGTGCCAGCACTCCGGACGGGACCTACAAATCCTACGAGCAGTACGTC. Protein sequence: CASTPDGTYKSYEQYV.

This chain uses TRBV5-1 with TRBJ1-3; no clear D gene. This CDR3 comprises 15 residues. Per the germline V gene, CDR1 is SGHRS and CDR2 is YFSETQ. V gave up 0 bases and J gave up 1 base, with 8 bases separating them. Written as DNA, the CDR3 is TGCGCCAGCAGCTTGGACAAGGCGTCTGGAAACACCATATATTTT. Amino acids: CASSLDKASGNTIYF.

The rearrangement links TRBV6-4 to TRBJ2-7; 10 bases are shared with TRBD1. Germline CDR1 is MRHNA and CDR2 is SNTAGT. J gave up 2 bases and V 11 bases, and 15 bases lay outside the gene matches. This CDR3 region has 16 residues. CDR3 nucleotides: TGTGCCTTAAGCGTAACAGGACAGGGGGTACCCTACGAGCAGTACGTC. Its protein product is CALSVTGQGVPYEQYV.

This clone was seen once. The chain is built from TRBV7-3 and TRBJ2-1; 9 nucleotides align to TRBD2. Trimming took 6 bases from V and 3 from J; bases not matched to a gene: 3. This CDR3 comprises 14 residues. Germline V gene sequence: CDR1 SGHTA, CDR2 FQGTGA. CDR3 amino acids: CASSSAGGYNEQFF. In DNA form, the CDR3 reads TGTGCCAGCAGTTCAGCGGGGGGCTACAATGAGCAGTTCTTC.

This chain links TRBV12-3 or TRBV12-4 with TRBJ1-4; D remains ambiguous. There are 12 residues in the CDR3. Trimming cost V 5 bases and J 7 bases, with 8 bases left between them. CDR3 bases: TGTGCCAGCAGTCCCCGAGGTGAAAAACTGTTTTTT. It codes for CASSPRGEKLFF.

The chain joins TRBV29-1 to TRBJ1-2, with a weak D call TRBD1 (5 bases). With 0 bases removed from V and 4 bases from J, the gap between germline ends came to 12 bases. Germline CDR1 reads SQVTM; CDR2 reads ANQGSEA. The CDR3 length is 14 residues. The CDR3 protein is CSVEESTVVYGYTF. CDR3 bases: TGCAGCGTTGAAGAATCGACAGTAGTCTATGGCTACACCTTC.

The chain couples TRBV18 to TRBJ1-1; a possible D gene is TRBD1 (6 bases). This CDR3 spans 14 amino acids. V lost 7 bases and J lost 4, with 16 bases in between. The V gene's germline CDR1 is KGHSH and CDR2 LQKENI. This CDR3 reads CASWAGVLGTEAFF. In nucleotides, the CDR3 is TGTGCCAGCTGGGCAGGGGTTCTCGGCACTGAAGCTTTCTTT.

The chain employs TRBV27 and TRBJ2-6; D is undetermined. The germline V gene encodes CDR1 MNHEY and CDR2 SMNVEV (reference sequence). V was cut by 0 bases and J by 0 bases, with 9 bases left in between. The CDR3 covers 17 residues. DNA of the CDR3: TGTGCCAGCAGTTTATCGACCGTCCCCTCTGGGGCCAACGTCCTGACTTTC. Its protein is CASSLSTVPSGANVLTF.